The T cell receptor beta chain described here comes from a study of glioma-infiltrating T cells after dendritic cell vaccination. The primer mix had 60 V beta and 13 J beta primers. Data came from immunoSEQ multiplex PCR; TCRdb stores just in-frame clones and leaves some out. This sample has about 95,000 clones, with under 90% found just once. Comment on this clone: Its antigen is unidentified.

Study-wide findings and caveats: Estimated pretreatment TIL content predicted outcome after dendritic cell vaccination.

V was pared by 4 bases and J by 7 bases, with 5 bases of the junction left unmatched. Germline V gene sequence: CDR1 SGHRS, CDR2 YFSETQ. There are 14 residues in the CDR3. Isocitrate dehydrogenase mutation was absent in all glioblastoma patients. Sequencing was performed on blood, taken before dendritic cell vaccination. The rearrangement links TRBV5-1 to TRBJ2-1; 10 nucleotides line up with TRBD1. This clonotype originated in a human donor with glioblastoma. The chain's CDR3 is CASSPRDRGNEQFF. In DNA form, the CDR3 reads TGCGCCAGCAGCCCCCGGGACAGGGGAAATGAGCAGTTCTTC.